The clone carrying this T cell receptor (beta chain) turned up a few times. Antigen specificity is unknown. V dropped 6 bases and J dropped 0 bases, with 17 bases sitting between them. This CDR3 comprises 15 residues. In germline, CDR1 is SQVTM, CDR2 ANQGSEA. TCRbeta library preparation incorporated unique molecular identifiers. MiXCR was run by TCRdb on the PCR reads, yielding one entry per CDR3 protein. The sample lists around 580,000 distinct CDR3 sequences, under 30% occurring once. This sample stems from a study of T-cell reconstitution after alpha-beta-depleted transplantation in children. Study-wide results and limits: There were reportedly several hundred expanded graft clones from which alpha-beta T cells came about two months after transplant. At day 60, the high TCRbeta diversity found in some patients originated from recipient T cells and thymic progenitors that had survived. Once a year had passed after transplant, T-cell counts and diversity came mostly from newly produced T cells.

The sequences come from PBMCs, mostly from graft donor cells, collected 360 days after TCRalphabeta/CD19-depleted stem cell transplant. The rearrangement uses TRBV29-1 and TRBJ1-1, with a possible D match to TRBD1 (6 bases). This receptor was identified in a boy less than two years old who had a stem cell transplant for acute myeloid leukemia, so the T cells may come from the graft donor. For the CDR3, the DNA is TGCAGCGTGGACACTGGCAGGGGCGTGAACACTGAAGCTTTCTTT. Translation: CSVDTGRGVNTEAFF.